The clone carrying this TCR beta chain was observed a handful of times. What it binds is not known. V dropped 6 bases and J dropped 3; count of bases not matched to a gene: 11. CDR3 length: 15 amino acids. CDR1 and CDR2 (germline): SQVTM, ANQGSEA. The data are from a study of response to subunit inactivated influenza vaccine. The study, taken as a whole, reports: A suggestion made by the authors is that each seasonal influenza vaccination recruits few new T cells.

TCRdb re-called the RT-PCR reads with MiXCR, one entry per CDR3 protein. The table lists approximately 310,000 distinct CDR3 sequences, 20% to 25% of them singletons. The genes are TRBV29-1 and TRBJ2-7, with 10 bases identical to TRBD1. The receptor was derived from a man aged 45 to 70 who received an inactivated influenza vaccine. The sample in question was PBMCs from blood, obtained approximately 20 months after vaccination. CDR3: CSVFTRDRGFYEQYF. DNA of the CDR3: TGCAGCGTCTTCACTAGGGACAGGGGCTTCTACGAGCAGTACTTC.